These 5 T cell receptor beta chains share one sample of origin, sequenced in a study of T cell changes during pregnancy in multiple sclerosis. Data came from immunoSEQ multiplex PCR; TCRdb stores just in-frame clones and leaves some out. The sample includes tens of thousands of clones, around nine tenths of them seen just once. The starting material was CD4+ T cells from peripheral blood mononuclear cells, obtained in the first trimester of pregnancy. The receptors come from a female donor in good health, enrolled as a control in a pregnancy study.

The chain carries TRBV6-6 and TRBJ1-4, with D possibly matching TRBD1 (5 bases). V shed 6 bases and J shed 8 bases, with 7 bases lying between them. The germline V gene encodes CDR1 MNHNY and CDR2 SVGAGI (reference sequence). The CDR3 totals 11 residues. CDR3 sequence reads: CASSRQEKLFF. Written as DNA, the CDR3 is TGTGCCAGCAGCAGACAGGAAAAACTGTTTTTT.

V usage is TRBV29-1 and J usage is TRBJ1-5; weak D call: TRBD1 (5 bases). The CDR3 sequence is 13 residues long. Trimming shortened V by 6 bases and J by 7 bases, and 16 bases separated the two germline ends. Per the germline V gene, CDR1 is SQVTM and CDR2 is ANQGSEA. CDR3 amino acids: CSVRGDPLQPQHF. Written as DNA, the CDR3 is TGCAGCGTACGGGGGGACCCCCTCCAGCCCCAGCATTTT.

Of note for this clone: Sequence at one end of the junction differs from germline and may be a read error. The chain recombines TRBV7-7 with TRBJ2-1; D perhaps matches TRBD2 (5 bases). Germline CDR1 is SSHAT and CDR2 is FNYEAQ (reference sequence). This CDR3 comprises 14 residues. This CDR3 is CASSDQLGSYEQFF. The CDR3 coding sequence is TGTGCTAGCAGCGACCAACTAGGGTCCTATGAGCAGTTCTTC.

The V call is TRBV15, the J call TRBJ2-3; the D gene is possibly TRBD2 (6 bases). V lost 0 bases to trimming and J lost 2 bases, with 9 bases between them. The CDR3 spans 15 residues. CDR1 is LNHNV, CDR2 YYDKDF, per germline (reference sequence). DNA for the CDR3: TGTGCCACCAGCAGAGACAGGGACTCCACAGATACGCAGTATTTT. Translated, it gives CATSRDRDSTDTQYF.

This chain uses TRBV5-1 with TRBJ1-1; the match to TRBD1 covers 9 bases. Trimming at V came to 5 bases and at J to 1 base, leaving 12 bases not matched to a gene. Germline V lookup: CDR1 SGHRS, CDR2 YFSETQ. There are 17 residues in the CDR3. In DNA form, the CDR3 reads TGCGCCAGCAGTCAACGCCGACAGGGGGGGAGGAACACTGAAGCTTTCTTT. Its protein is CASSQRRQGGRNTEAFF.